A selection of T cell receptor beta chains follows, all from one sample in a study of human T cells and chemical hapten exposure. TCRdb redid the calling of the RACE reads with MiXCR, one entry per CDR3 protein. The sample includes fewer than 150,000 distinct CDR3 sequences, over 9.5% seen only once; the top ten take under 1.5%. This specimen was whole blood, taken in connection with sensitization to the hapten diphenylcyclopropenone (DPC). These receptors all stem from a woman between 45 and 65 years old with alopecia areata. Some clones in this sample may be carry-over from other donors' samples. Both conserved end residues are part of each CDR3. The order of the fields is V gene, D gene, clone size, J gene, CDR3 protein, CDR3 DNA. A D gene is named only where the DNA matches it firmly. Only some rows state a clone size, as once, few, many or a class for expanded clones.

v_call: TRBV6-2/TRBV6-3
d_call: TRBD2
clone_size: .
j_call: TRBJ2-7
cdr3_aa: CASSGWTSGRPSSYEQYF
cdr3_nt: TGTGCCAGCAGTGGATGGACTAGCGGGAGGCCGAGCTCCTACGAGCAGTACTTC

v_call: TRBV19
d_call: TRBD2
clone_size: many
j_call: TRBJ2-3
cdr3_aa: CASSKTSGRTDTQYF
cdr3_nt: TGTGCCAGTAGTAAGACTAGCGGGAGGACAGATACGCAGTATTTT

v_call: TRBV20-1
d_call: .
clone_size: many
j_call: TRBJ1-1
cdr3_aa: CSARDLTAEAFF
cdr3_nt: TGCAGTGCTAGAGATCTTACGGCTGAAGCTTTCTTT

v_call: TRBV29-1
d_call: .
clone_size: .
j_call: TRBJ1-1
cdr3_aa: CSATFVTEAFF
cdr3_nt: TGCAGCGCTACGTTTGTCACTGAAGCTTTCTTT

v_call: TRBV11-3
d_call: .
clone_size: .
j_call: TRBJ2-4
cdr3_aa: CASSLGKREGNIQYF
cdr3_nt: TGTGCCAGCAGCTTAGGTAAACGTGAGGGAAACATTCAGTACTTC

v_call: TRBV27
d_call: .
clone_size: few
j_call: TRBJ1-3
cdr3_aa: CASSPRGQIGNTIYF
cdr3_nt: TGTGCCAGCAGTCCCCGGGGGCAGATTGGAAACACCATATATTTT

v_call: TRBV20-1
d_call: TRBD2
clone_size: many
j_call: TRBJ2-3
cdr3_aa: CSAHSTSGSLTDTQYF
cdr3_nt: TGCAGTGCCCATTCGACTAGCGGGAGTCTAACAGATACGCAGTATTTT

v_call: TRBV12-3/TRBV12-4
d_call: TRBD1
clone_size: few
j_call: TRBJ1-1
cdr3_aa: CASSLGRQGGNTEAFF
cdr3_nt: TGTGCCAGCAGTTTAGGGAGACAGGGGGGGAACACTGAAGCTTTCTTT

v_call: TRBV29-1
d_call: .
clone_size: many
j_call: TRBJ2-3
cdr3_aa: CSYRVGDTQYF
cdr3_nt: TGCAGCTATAGAGTTGGAGATACGCAGTATTTT

v_call: TRBV12-3/TRBV12-4
d_call: TRBD2
clone_size: many
j_call: TRBJ2-4
cdr3_aa: CASSFGGSGDKNIQYF
cdr3_nt: TGTGCCAGCAGTTTTGGCGGGAGTGGGGACAAAAACATTCAGTACTTC

v_call: TRBV7-8
d_call: .
clone_size: few
j_call: TRBJ2-5
cdr3_aa: CASSPGSVLQETQYF
cdr3_nt: TGTGCCAGCAGCCCAGGCAGCGTCCTCCAAGAGACCCAGTACTTC

v_call: TRBV19
d_call: TRBD2
clone_size: many
j_call: TRBJ2-2
cdr3_aa: CASSSPTSGRVTGELFF
cdr3_nt: TGTGCCAGTAGTTCACCGACTAGCGGGAGGGTAACCGGGGAGCTGTTTTTT

v_call: TRBV4-2
d_call: TRBD2
clone_size: few
j_call: TRBJ2-3
cdr3_aa: CASSRGEAGGRSADTQYF
cdr3_nt: TGTGCCAGCAGCCGGGGCGAAGCAGGCGGGAGGAGCGCAGATACGCAGTATTTT

v_call: TRBV7-2
d_call: TRBD2
clone_size: .
j_call: TRBJ2-7
cdr3_aa: CASSLVSERGGEQYF
cdr3_nt: TGTGCCAGCAGCTTAGTTTCCGAGCGGGGAGGCGAGCAGTACTTC

v_call: TRBV15
d_call: .
clone_size: few
j_call: TRBJ1-5
cdr3_aa: CATSGGGQPQHF
cdr3_nt: TGTGCCACCAGCGGGGGCGGGCAGCCCCAGCATTTT

v_call: TRBV30
d_call: .
clone_size: many
j_call: TRBJ1-5
cdr3_aa: CAWGMGAQPQHF
cdr3_nt: TGTGCCTGGGGTATGGGGGCCCAGCCCCAGCATTTT

v_call: TRBV6-2/TRBV6-3
d_call: .
clone_size: .
j_call: TRBJ2-7
cdr3_aa: CASSYSTREGEQYF
cdr3_nt: TGTGCCAGCAGTTACTCTACTAGAGAGGGCGAGCAGTACTTC

v_call: TRBV3-1
d_call: .
clone_size: few
j_call: TRBJ1-2
cdr3_aa: CASTQLSGNYGYTF
cdr3_nt: TGTGCCAGCACCCAACTGTCAGGGAACTATGGCTACACCTTC

v_call: TRBV6-2/TRBV6-3
d_call: TRBD2
clone_size: many
j_call: TRBJ2-1
cdr3_aa: CASSRLASNNEQFF
cdr3_nt: TGTGCCAGCAGTCGACTAGCTTCGAACAATGAGCAGTTCTTC

v_call: TRBV20-1
d_call: .
clone_size: .
j_call: TRBJ1-6
cdr3_aa: CSAWDGSNSPLHF
cdr3_nt: TGCAGTGCCTGGGACGGTTCGAATTCACCCCTCCACTTT

v_call: TRBV28
d_call: .
clone_size: many
j_call: TRBJ1-2
cdr3_aa: CASSLVGGYTF
cdr3_nt: TGTGCCAGCAGTTTGGTAGGAGGCTACACCTTC

v_call: TRBV11-2
d_call: .
clone_size: few
j_call: TRBJ2-7
cdr3_aa: CASSSASNYEQYF
cdr3_nt: TGTGCCAGCAGCTCGGCCAGTAACTACGAGCAGTACTTC

v_call: TRBV7-8
d_call: .
clone_size: many
j_call: TRBJ2-1
cdr3_aa: CASSLGAANEQFF
cdr3_nt: TGTGCCAGCAGCTTAGGGGCTGCCAATGAGCAGTTCTTC

v_call: TRBV29-1
d_call: .
clone_size: .
j_call: TRBJ2-1
cdr3_aa: CSVEETYTYNEQFF
cdr3_nt: TGCAGCGTTGAAGAGACGTACACTTACAATGAGCAGTTCTTC

v_call: TRBV29-1
d_call: TRBD1
clone_size: .
j_call: TRBJ2-2
cdr3_aa: CSANRDRGSRTNTGELFF
cdr3_nt: TGCAGCGCGAACAGGGACAGGGGTTCTAGAACGAACACCGGGGAGCTGTTTTTT

v_call: TRBV2
d_call: .
clone_size: many
j_call: TRBJ1-5
cdr3_aa: CASRSAANGQPQHF
cdr3_nt: TGTGCCAGCAGATCGGCGGCAAACGGTCAGCCCCAGCATTTT

v_call: TRBV7-3
d_call: .
clone_size: many
j_call: TRBJ2-2
cdr3_aa: CASSLTASVGTGELFF
cdr3_nt: TGTGCCAGCAGCTTAACTGCTAGCGTCGGCACCGGGGAGCTGTTTTTT

v_call: TRBV11-2
d_call: .
clone_size: .
j_call: TRBJ2-2
cdr3_aa: CASRGGTQNTGELFF
cdr3_nt: TGTGCCAGCAGGGGAGGAACTCAGAACACCGGGGAGCTGTTTTTT

v_call: TRBV7-2
d_call: .
clone_size: .
j_call: TRBJ2-3
cdr3_aa: CASSSMGLGDTQYF
cdr3_nt: TGTGCCAGCAGTTCCATGGGCCTCGGGGATACGCAGTATTTT

v_call: TRBV18
d_call: .
clone_size: .
j_call: TRBJ2-3
cdr3_aa: CASSPLSGSTDTQYF
cdr3_nt: TGTGCCAGCTCACCACTAAGCGGAAGCACAGATACGCAGTATTTT

v_call: TRBV6-6
d_call: .
clone_size: .
j_call: TRBJ2-5
cdr3_aa: CASSTRRRGTKTQYF
cdr3_nt: TGTGCCAGCAGTACCCGCCGGAGGGGCACAAAGACCCAGTACTTC

v_call: TRBV28
d_call: TRBD2
clone_size: many
j_call: TRBJ2-7
cdr3_aa: CASSETSGLAQYF
cdr3_nt: TGTGCCAGCAGTGAAACTAGCGGACTAGCGCAGTACTTC

v_call: TRBV28
d_call: .
clone_size: few
j_call: TRBJ2-2
cdr3_aa: CASREPPGELFF
cdr3_nt: TGTGCCAGCAGAGAACCTCCAGGGGAGCTGTTTTTT

v_call: TRBV20-1
d_call: TRBD1
clone_size: many
j_call: TRBJ1-4
cdr3_aa: CSTRGLREKLFF
cdr3_nt: TGCAGTACTAGGGGGCTCCGGGAAAAACTGTTTTTT

v_call: TRBV5-1
d_call: TRBD2
clone_size: .
j_call: TRBJ2-1
cdr3_aa: CASSLRLAGVSRSYNEQFF
cdr3_nt: TGCGCCAGCAGCTTGAGACTAGCGGGAGTCTCTCGCTCCTACAATGAGCAGTTCTTC

v_call: TRBV7-9
d_call: .
clone_size: .
j_call: TRBJ2-7
cdr3_aa: CASSVSPGVWEQYF
cdr3_nt: TGTGCCAGCAGCGTCTCCCCCGGGGTATGGGAGCAGTACTTC

v_call: TRBV24-1
d_call: TRBD1
clone_size: .
j_call: TRBJ2-3
cdr3_aa: CATSESTGRTDTQYF
cdr3_nt: TGTGCCACCAGTGAGTCGACAGGGAGAACAGATACGCAGTATTTT

v_call: TRBV18
d_call: TRBD1
clone_size: many
j_call: TRBJ1-5
cdr3_aa: CASSPNRQGSQPQHF
cdr3_nt: TGTGCCAGCTCACCGAATCGACAGGGGAGTCAGCCCCAGCATTTT

v_call: TRBV18
d_call: .
clone_size: few
j_call: TRBJ2-1
cdr3_aa: CASSPWGSLPGNEQFF
cdr3_nt: TGTGCCAGCTCACCATGGGGGAGCCTCCCGGGCAATGAGCAGTTCTTC

v_call: TRBV18
d_call: TRBD1
clone_size: many
j_call: TRBJ1-5
cdr3_aa: CASSPGQGDQPQHF
cdr3_nt: TGTGCCAGCTCACCAGGGCAGGGGGATCAGCCCCAGCATTTT

v_call: TRBV7-9
d_call: .
clone_size: .
j_call: TRBJ1-2
cdr3_aa: CVSSLEPAGGYTF
cdr3_nt: TGTGTCAGCAGCTTGGAACCCGCCGGGGGCTACACCTTC